This T cell receptor (beta chain) was sequenced during a study of cytotoxic CD8 clonotypes in ibrutinib-treated CLL. This clone was counted many times. Data came from immunoSEQ multiplex PCR; TCRdb stores just in-frame clones and leaves some out. The sample lists fewer than 80,000 clones, 57% occurring once. The sequence derives from a human donor with chronic lymphocytic leukemia. Sequencing was performed on PBMCs, taken after 12 months of ibrutinib treatment.

CDR3 sequence reads: CASKWEANTEAFF. The DNA of the CDR3 is TGTGCCAGCAAATGGGAGGCGAACACTGAAGCTTTCTTT. The V call is TRBV2, the J call TRBJ1-1, with D unclear. The CDR3 is made up of 13 amino acids. The germline CDR1 and CDR2 sequences are SNHLY and FYNNEI. The V and J ends lost 7 bases and 1 base respectively, with 10 bases between them.